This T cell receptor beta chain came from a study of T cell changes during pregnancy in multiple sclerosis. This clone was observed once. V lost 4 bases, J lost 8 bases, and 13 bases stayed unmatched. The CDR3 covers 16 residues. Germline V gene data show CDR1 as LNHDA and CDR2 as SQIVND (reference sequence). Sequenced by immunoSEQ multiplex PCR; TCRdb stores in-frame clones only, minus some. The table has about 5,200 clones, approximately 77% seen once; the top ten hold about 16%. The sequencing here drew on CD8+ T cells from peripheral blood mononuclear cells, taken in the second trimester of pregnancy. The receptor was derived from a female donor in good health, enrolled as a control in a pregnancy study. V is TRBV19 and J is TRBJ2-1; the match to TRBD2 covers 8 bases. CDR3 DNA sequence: TGTGCCAGTAGTACGACTAGCGAGGGCCCTTACGATGAGCAGTTCTTC. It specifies CASSTTSEGPYDEQFF. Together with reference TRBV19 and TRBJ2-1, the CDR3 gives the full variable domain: DGGITQSPKYLFRKEGQNVTLSCEQNLNHDAMYWYRQDPGQGLRLIYYSQIVNDFQKGDIAEGYSVSREKKESFPLTVTSAQKNPTAFYLCASSTTSEGPYDEQFFGPGTRLTVL.